These 9 T cell receptor beta chains were all obtained from the same sample, sequenced in a study of blood T cell repertoires in COVID-19. Profiling relied on immunoSEQ multiplex PCR, and the TCRdb table lists in-frame clones only, not all of them. The sample gives roughly 95,000 clones, approximately 80% of which show up once; 24% is in the top ten. The source material was peripheral blood. The receptors derive from a human donor in a cohort sampled during active COVID-19.

The CDR3 protein is CASSGGLGQGGTEAFF. CDR3 coding DNA: TGTGCCAGCAGTGGGGGTCTCGGACAGGGTGGGACTGAAGCTTTCTTT. The chain carries TRBV28 and TRBJ1-1; 8 bases agree with TRBD1. Germline-derived CDR1 and CDR2 are MDHEN and SYDVKM. With V trimmed by 5 bases and J by 5 bases, 13 bases remained unmatched. The CDR3 length is 16 residues.

In regard to this clone: The sample has other DNA sequences that encode this CDR3 too. The V gene is TRBV12-3 or TRBV12-4, the J gene TRBJ1-1; no reliable D call. Trimming stripped 5 bases from V and 1 base from J, with 8 bases between. The CDR3 runs 13 residues. CDR3 amino acids: CASSLRQNTEAFF. CDR3 bases: TGTGCCAGCAGTCTGAGACAGAACACTGAAGCTTTCTTT.

V usage is TRBV5-1 and J usage is TRBJ2-2, with TRBD2 identical over 13 bases. Germline trimming cut 0 bases from V and 2 bases from J; bases unmatched to any gene: 1. The CDR3 spans 17 residues. Germline V CDR1 and CDR2: SGHRS, YFSETQ. CDR3 coding DNA: TGCGCCAGCAGCTTGGGGGGACTAGCGGGAAACACCGGGGAGCTGTTTTTT. Its translation: CASSLGGLAGNTGELFF.

CDR3 DNA sequence: TGTGCCAGCAGTTTGCAGGATTACACTGAAGCTTTCTTT. Translation gives CASSLQDYTEAFF. V and J are TRBV12-3 or TRBV12-4 and TRBJ1-1; no definite D call. The CDR3 consists of 13 residues. Trimming pared 3 bases from V and 3 bases from J, leaving 8 bases between.

The V and J genes are TRBV28 and TRBJ1-4; D may be TRBD1 (5 bases). V lost 5 bases and J 8 bases, leaving 15 bases between the germline ends. The CDR3 runs to 14 residues. Germline lookup yields CDR1 MDHEN and CDR2 SYDVKM. The CDR3 coding sequence is TGTGCCAGCAGTCGGACAATCGGGGGGGAAAAACTGTTTTTT. Encoded protein: CASSRTIGGEKLFF. Variable domain in full (rest from reference TRBV28 and TRBJ1-4): DVKVTQSSRYLVKRTGEKVFLECVQDMDHENMFWYRQDPGLGLRLIYFSYDVKMKEKGDIPEGYSVSREKKERFSLILESASTNQTSMYLCASSRTIGGEKLFFGSGTQLSVL.

The chain joins TRBV6-5 to TRBJ2-5; 8 bases agree with TRBD2. Trimming took 5 bases from V and 1 from J; bases not matched to a gene: 6. Germline V lookup: CDR1 MNHEY, CDR2 SVGAGI. The CDR3 sequence is 15 residues long. The CDR3 loop is CASSLSGGLQETQYF. The CDR3 region has the DNA TGTGCCAGCAGTCTGAGCGGGGGCCTCCAAGAGACCCAGTACTTC.

This clone was detected only once. This chain uses TRBV9 with TRBJ2-1, with TRBD1 matching over 7 bases. The germline CDR1 and CDR2 sequences are SGDLS and YYNGEE. The CDR3 loop spans 12 amino acids. V was pared by 3 bases and J by 12 bases, with 6 bases of the junction left unmatched. CDR3 nucleotides: TGTGCCAGCAGCGCCCTGGACAGGAGGCAGTTCTTC. Protein product: CASSALDRRQFF.

The rearrangement uses TRBV3-1 (or the pseudogene TRBV3-2) and TRBJ2-5, with TRBD2 matching over 9 bases. Germline lookup yields CDR1 LGHDT and CDR2 YNNKEL (reference sequence). V shed 4 bases, J shed 4 bases, and the junction held 19 bases outside the gene matches. The CDR3 covers 19 residues. The chain's CDR3 is CASSRGPRREGPRGETQYF. CDR3 DNA: TGTGCCAGCAGCCGGGGCCCCCGGCGGGAGGGCCCGCGGGGAGAGACCCAGTACTTC.

As for this clone: Other nucleotide sequences from this sample produce the same CDR3. The chain joins TRBV7-2 to TRBJ1-1; no clear D. Germline CDR1 SGHTA, CDR2 FQGNSA. There are 13 residues in the CDR3. V dropped 3 bases and J dropped 1 base, with 6 bases sitting between them. CDR3: CASSLGQNTEAFF. For the CDR3, the DNA is TGTGCCAGCAGCTTGGGCCAGAACACTGAAGCTTTCTTT.